This paragraph covers one TCR beta chain sequence. This clonotype was counted at least ten times. Its antigen is unknown. No per-base quality is available; no much larger clone lies one base away. Hyperthyroidism patients were aged 18 to 65 years and newly diagnosed, with disease duration of less than 2 months. The study excluded patients with uncontrolled infections, other autoimmune diseases, pregnancy or lactation. Diagnoses were based on clinical symptoms, serum thyroxine and TRAb, thyroid ultrasound and orbital computed tomography. Blood from progressor patients was drawn when they were first diagnosed with hyperthyroidism, before any ophthalmopathy symptoms appeared. PBMCs were isolated from about 10 ml of fresh peripheral blood by Ficoll-Paque density gradient centrifugation. Progressor patients were initially diagnosed with Graves' hyperthyroidism and developed ophthalmopathy during follow-up. Trizol reagent was used to extract total RNA, and RNA quality was then checked on an Agilent 2100 Bioanalyzer.

This sample stems from a study of T cells in Graves' hyperthyroidism and ophthalmopathy (dated by TCRdb to about 2019). Broadly, across the study: Peripheral blood was sampled at the time of initial diagnosis, prior to any treatment. A discovery cohort of around 100 patients, roughly 45 with Graves' ophthalmopathy and 57 with stable Graves' hyperthyroidism, was used to find distinguishing TCR V-J signatures. Whether ophthalmopathy could be predicted prospectively was tested in an independent validation cohort made up of under 20 hyperthyroidism patients plus 17 patients who later progressed to ophthalmopathy. The 100 or so discovery patients were divided at random into training and test sets in a 7:3 ratio. In six Graves' hyperthyroidism patients, the study also compared T-cell repertoires from thyroid tissue with T-cell repertoires from blood. Once sampling was done, hyperthyroidism patients were given methimazole at a starting dose of 30 mg daily, whereas ophthalmopathy patients were given high-dose intravenous methylprednisolone. TCR Vbeta CDR3 sequencing of approximately 140 peripheral blood samples (43 ophthalmopathy, 75 to 85 hyperthyroidism and some 17 progressor patients) is reported in the paper. Summary of the overall study and its limitations: No statistical method was used to fix the sample size in advance, and group allocation was not hidden from the investigators. During validation, the model predicted progression to ophthalmopathy a median of approximately 6 months ahead of onset, with around 70% sensitivity and about 75% specificity. In cross-validation, a model built on a 13 V-J signature told ophthalmopathy apart from stable hyperthyroidism with approximately 91% sensitivity and roughly 81% specificity, and in testing the same model reached 80%/75%. Most expanded thyroid clonotypes (frequency above 0.001) were also detected in blood, a finding suggesting that blood repertoires may reflect thyroid immune responses.

The TCR beta CDR3 regions were amplified from the RNA transcripts. The first round of RT-PCR for the TCR CDR3 was performed with the HTBI primer set and the Qiagen OneStep RT-PCR kit. Libraries were constructed in a second round of multiplex PCR, after which size selection and purification were carried out. Sequencing of the libraries was done on an Illumina HiSeq2000 using paired-end 100 bp reads. On the study's bioinformatics: Raw data were processed with SOAPnuke, discarding reads with adapters, uncalled bases, mean Phred below 15, or no exact constant-primer or identifier match. COPE v1.2.5 was used to merge the high-quality paired reads, and each unique nucleotide sequence was defined as a clonotype. MiTCR v1.1 was used to align the clonotypes against IMGT TRBV, TRBD and TRBJ reference segments. Analysis was restricted to V-J combinations with a frequency above 0.0001, which covered 99.2% of repertoires. The TCS score was defined as the ratio of F50 (clonal expansion) to E x V (chaos), calculated using BLOSUM62-based TCRdist between CDR3 peptides within each V-J. Welch's t-statistics and random forest reduced 514 V-J features to roughly 13, which were used in a naive Bayes classifier (R e1071). TCRdb reprocessing: public reads trimmed at Q25 with fastp, clones called with MiXCR, in-frame beta chains kept. Rows merge per CDR3 protein into single entries with the most common DNA and genes. It is TCRdb's table, rather than the study itself, that gives the V and J calls and clone size. The sample yields some 600,000 distinct CDR3 sequences; approximately 15% were counted once. Clones ranked in the top ten supply more than 4.5% of the sample.

CDR1 and CDR2, per the germline V gene, are ENHRY and SYGVKD. Deletion took 2 bases off V and 6 bases off J, with a span of 11 bases between the germline ends. Inclusive of the bounding cysteine and phenylalanine, the CDR3 is 14 residues long. Only CDR3 DNA remains: 42 bases, in frame from the first base. The receptor was isolated from a woman under 40 with Graves' hyperthyroidism that later progressed to Graves' ophthalmopathy. The chain links TRBV10-3 with TRBJ2-1, with TRBD2 perhaps the D gene, on 6 matching bases. The source material was blood. The CDR3 reads CAISETGVGNEQFF. The DNA sequence is as follows: TGTGCCATCAGTGAGACGGGAGTGGGCAATGAGCAGTTCTTC.